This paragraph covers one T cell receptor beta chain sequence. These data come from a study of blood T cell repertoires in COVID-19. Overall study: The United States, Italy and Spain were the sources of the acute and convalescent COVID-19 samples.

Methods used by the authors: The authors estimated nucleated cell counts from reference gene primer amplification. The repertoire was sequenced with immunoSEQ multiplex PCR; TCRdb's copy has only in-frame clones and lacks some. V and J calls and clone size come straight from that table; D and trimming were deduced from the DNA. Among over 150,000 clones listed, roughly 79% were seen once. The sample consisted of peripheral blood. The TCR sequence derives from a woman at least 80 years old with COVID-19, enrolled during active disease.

CDR3 sequence: CASSPSTGTNSPLHF. CDR3 bases: TGTGCCAGCAGCCCTAGCACAGGGACGAATTCACCCCTCCACTTT. This chain joins TRBV9 and TRBJ1-6; D possibly corresponds to TRBD1 (6 bases). CDR1 and CDR2 (germline): SGDLS, YYNGEE. The CDR3 is 15 amino acids. Trimming stripped 4 bases from V and 7 bases from J, with 15 bases between.